This T cell receptor (beta chain) is drawn from a study of T cell responses to AZD1222 COVID-19 vaccine. Study-wide results and limits: Donors skewed white British and female; clonal diversity was possibly underestimated. Repertoires were collected only later (after the peak T cell response had occurred). As reported, nearly half of all spike-specific TCRs target variant regions that are unmutated.

With regard to this clone: Its antigen is as yet unknown.

Assay used: immunoSEQ multiplex PCR; TCRdb lists only in-frame clones, some missing. Of some 150,000 clones in the sample, approximately 90% were seen once. The sample was peripheral blood, taken on day 0 of AZD1222 vaccination. The sequence was collected from an adult in good health.

CDR3 nucleotides: TGTGCCAGCAGTGAATTAATAAATGAGCAGTTCTTC. Translating it yields CASSELINEQFF. The chain is built from TRBV2 and TRBJ2-1, with no clear D. The germline V gene encodes CDR1 SNHLY and CDR2 FYNNEI. The CDR3 has 12 amino acids. With 2 bases removed from V and 7 bases from J, the gap between germline ends came to 6 bases.